The 12 T cell receptor beta chains reported below all come from one sample, sequenced in a study of blood T cell repertoires in COVID-19. Profiling relied on immunoSEQ multiplex PCR, and the TCRdb table lists in-frame clones only, not all of them. The data hold around 140,000 clones, with roughly 85% observed a single time. The specimen was PBMCs or T cells enriched from blood (not recorded which). Receptors originate from a man in his fifties who had recovered from COVID-19.

The V call is TRBV9, the J call TRBJ1-2; no clear D gene. V was clipped by 4 bases and J by 4 bases, with 11 bases between them. CDR3 length equals 13 residues. Germline V gene data show CDR1 as SGDLS and CDR2 as YYNGEE. The CDR3 reads CASSPWPSYGYTF. In DNA, the CDR3 is TGTGCCAGCAGCCCGTGGCCCAGCTATGGCTACACCTTC.

The chain joins TRBV5-1 to TRBJ1-1, with 12 nucleotides matching TRBD1. From germline, CDR1 is SGHRS and CDR2 YFSETQ. The CDR3 contains 17 residues. The V gene end was trimmed by 2 bases and the J gene end by 3 bases; junction bases not matched to a gene: 8. CDR3 in DNA: TGCGCCAGCAGCTTAGGGACAGGGGGCGACTTGGACACTGAAGCTTTCTTT. Translated: CASSLGTGGDLDTEAFF.

A single count supports this clone. V usage is TRBV4-3 and J usage is TRBJ2-7, with 11 bases lining up with TRBD2. Germline V gene data show CDR1 as LGHNA and CDR2 as YSLEER. J gave up 3 bases and V 4 bases, and 5 bases lay outside the gene matches. The CDR3 length is 15 residues. In DNA, the CDR3 is TGCGCCAGCAGCCCCGGACTAGCGGGCTTCTACGAGCAGTACTTC. Encoded protein: CASSPGLAGFYEQYF.

The chain employs TRBV7-2 and TRBJ1-2; tentative D call: TRBD1 (6 bases). The V gene's germline CDR1 is SGHTA and CDR2 FQGNSA. The CDR3 sequence is 17 residues long. V lost 4 bases and J 1 base, leaving 19 bases between the germline ends. The CDR3: CASSSQTVGHGNYGYTF. The CDR3 DNA follows: TGTGCCAGCAGCTCCCAGACGGTGGGACACGGTAACTATGGCTACACCTTC.

The chain is built from TRBV7-9 and TRBJ1-3; D is unresolved. Trimming shortened V by 2 bases and J by 1 base, and 15 bases separated the two germline ends. From germline, CDR1 is SEHNR and CDR2 FQNEAQ (reference sequence). The CDR3 has 17 amino acids. In nucleotides, the CDR3 is TGTGCCAGCAGCTTATCGTTTGTGGGAGGATCTGGAAACACCATATATTTT. Its protein is CASSLSFVGGSGNTIYF.

J is TRBJ2-1 and V is TRBV3-1 (or the pseudogene TRBV3-2); 8 bases agree with TRBD1. The CDR3 extends over 17 amino acids. Germline CDR1 is LGHDT and CDR2 is YNNKEL (reference sequence). The trim removed 3 bases at V and 1 base at J, leaving 8 bases unmatched. CDR3 protein: CASSHFGGTGSYNEQFF. The CDR3 DNA follows: TGTGCCAGCAGCCATTTCGGCGGGACAGGATCCTACAATGAGCAGTTCTTC.

J is TRBJ1-2 and V is TRBV5-1; D not resolved. V was trimmed by 4 bases and J by 5 bases, leaving 15 bases between them. Germline CDR1 is SGHRS and CDR2 is YFSETQ. The CDR3 consists of 14 residues. The CDR3 sequence is CASSLDTAGYGYTF. CDR3 in DNA: TGCGCCAGCAGCCTCGACACGGCGGGGTATGGCTACACCTTC.

The sample holds a few counts of this clone. The chain is built from TRBV7-9 and TRBJ2-7; 7 nucleotides align to TRBD2. CDR3 size: 15 residues. Germline CDR1 is SEHNR and CDR2 is FQNEAQ (reference sequence). V lost 0 bases to trimming and J lost 6 bases; unmatched junction nucleotides: 8. The CDR3 is CASSLAGGRFVEQYF. In DNA form, the CDR3 reads TGTGCCAGCAGCTTAGCGGGGGGGAGGTTCGTCGAGCAGTACTTC.

This CDR3 is CASSVQGIETQYF. CDR3 sequence (DNA): TGCGCCAGCAGCGTACAGGGAATCGAGACCCAGTACTTC. The chain has TRBV5-1 and TRBJ2-5; TRBD1 is a possible D gene (6 bases). The germline CDR1 and CDR2 sequences are SGHRS and YFSETQ. The CDR3 covers 13 residues. The V and J ends lost 4 bases and 5 bases respectively, with 12 bases between them.

The chain couples TRBV6-5 to TRBJ2-2; 10 bases line up with TRBD1. J gave up 6 bases and V 6 bases, and 7 bases lay outside the gene matches. Germline assignment: CDR1 MNHEY and CDR2 SVGAGI. This CDR3 has 15 residues. The CDR3 DNA follows: TGTGCCAGCAGGGAGGACAGGGGGGGAGCCGGGGAGCTGTTTTTT. Translating gives CASREDRGGAGELFF.

This chain connects TRBV2 to TRBJ2-2; D is unresolved. Germline CDR1 and CDR2: SNHLY and FYNNEI. This CDR3 contains 14 residues. The V end was cut by 0 bases, the J end by 6 bases, with 8 bases between. CDR3 nucleotide sequence: TGTGCCAGCAGTGAAGCTTCCTCGGCCGGGGAGCTGTTTTTT. Its protein is CASSEASSAGELFF.

The chain links TRBV28 to TRBJ1-2; possibly TRBD1 for D (5 bases). There are 14 residues in the CDR3. Trimming removed 2 bases from V and 4 bases from J, with 11 bases in between. From germline, CDR1 is MDHEN and CDR2 SYDVKM. In DNA form, the CDR3 reads TGTGCCAGCAGTTTACTTGCAGGGTCCTATGGCTACACCTTC. Its protein product is CASSLLAGSYGYTF.